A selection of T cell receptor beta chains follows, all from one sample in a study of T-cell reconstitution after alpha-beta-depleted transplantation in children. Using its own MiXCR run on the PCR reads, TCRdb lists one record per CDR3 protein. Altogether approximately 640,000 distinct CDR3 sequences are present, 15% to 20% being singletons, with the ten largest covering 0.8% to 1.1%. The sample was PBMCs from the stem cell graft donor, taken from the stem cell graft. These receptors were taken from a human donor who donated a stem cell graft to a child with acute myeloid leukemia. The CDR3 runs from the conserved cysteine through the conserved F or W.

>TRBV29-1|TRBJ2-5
CSAKTVSGSRETQYF
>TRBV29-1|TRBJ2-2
CSVASGGGNTGELFF
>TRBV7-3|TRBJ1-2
CASSPGQVTPYGYTF
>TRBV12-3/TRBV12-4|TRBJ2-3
CASPRPPLRGLTDTQYF
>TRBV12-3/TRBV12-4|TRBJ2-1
CASSSGTSDIHEQFF
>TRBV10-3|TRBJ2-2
CAIGRTDRGDTGELFF
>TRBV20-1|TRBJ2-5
CSSAGTPKDGTQYF
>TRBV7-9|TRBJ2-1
CASSPGVLYNEQFF
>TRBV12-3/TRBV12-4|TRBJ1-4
CASSSSGGANEKLFF
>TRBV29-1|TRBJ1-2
CSVEGPSNYGYTF
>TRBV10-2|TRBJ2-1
CASSERDRLYNEQFF
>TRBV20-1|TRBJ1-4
CSARGDLKEKLFF
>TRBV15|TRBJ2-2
CATSSKVLGLAGGPFGELFF
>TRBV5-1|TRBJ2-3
CASRWRGDTDTQYF
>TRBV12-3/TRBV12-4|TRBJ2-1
CASRDDSPKQFF
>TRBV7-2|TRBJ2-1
CASSFLDRGGDEQFF
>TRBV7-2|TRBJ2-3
CASSASLDTQYF
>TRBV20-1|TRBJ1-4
CSARNFATNEKLFF
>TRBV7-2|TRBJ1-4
CASSFTGTVRTNEKLFF
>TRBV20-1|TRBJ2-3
CSARDIEGGSNTQYF
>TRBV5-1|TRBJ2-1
CASMTGYNEQFF
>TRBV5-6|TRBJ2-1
CASSPGTGRYNEQFF